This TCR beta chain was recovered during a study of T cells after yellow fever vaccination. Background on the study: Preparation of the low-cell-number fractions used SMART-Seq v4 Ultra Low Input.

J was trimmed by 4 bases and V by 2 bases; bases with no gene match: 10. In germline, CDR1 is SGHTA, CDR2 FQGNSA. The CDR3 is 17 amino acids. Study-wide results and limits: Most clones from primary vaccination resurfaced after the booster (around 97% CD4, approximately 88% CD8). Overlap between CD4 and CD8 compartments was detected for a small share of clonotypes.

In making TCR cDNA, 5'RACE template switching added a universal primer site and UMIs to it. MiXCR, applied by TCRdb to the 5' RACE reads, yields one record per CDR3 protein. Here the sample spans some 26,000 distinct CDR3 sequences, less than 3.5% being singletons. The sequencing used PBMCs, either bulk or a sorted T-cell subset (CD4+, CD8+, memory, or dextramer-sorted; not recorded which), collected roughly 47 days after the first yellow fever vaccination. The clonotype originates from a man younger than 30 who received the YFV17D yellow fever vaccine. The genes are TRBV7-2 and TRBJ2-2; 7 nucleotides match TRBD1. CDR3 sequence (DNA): TGTGCCAGCAGCTTACATTCCCCACAGGGGCCCACCGGGGAGCTGTTTTTT. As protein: CASSLHSPQGPTGELFF.